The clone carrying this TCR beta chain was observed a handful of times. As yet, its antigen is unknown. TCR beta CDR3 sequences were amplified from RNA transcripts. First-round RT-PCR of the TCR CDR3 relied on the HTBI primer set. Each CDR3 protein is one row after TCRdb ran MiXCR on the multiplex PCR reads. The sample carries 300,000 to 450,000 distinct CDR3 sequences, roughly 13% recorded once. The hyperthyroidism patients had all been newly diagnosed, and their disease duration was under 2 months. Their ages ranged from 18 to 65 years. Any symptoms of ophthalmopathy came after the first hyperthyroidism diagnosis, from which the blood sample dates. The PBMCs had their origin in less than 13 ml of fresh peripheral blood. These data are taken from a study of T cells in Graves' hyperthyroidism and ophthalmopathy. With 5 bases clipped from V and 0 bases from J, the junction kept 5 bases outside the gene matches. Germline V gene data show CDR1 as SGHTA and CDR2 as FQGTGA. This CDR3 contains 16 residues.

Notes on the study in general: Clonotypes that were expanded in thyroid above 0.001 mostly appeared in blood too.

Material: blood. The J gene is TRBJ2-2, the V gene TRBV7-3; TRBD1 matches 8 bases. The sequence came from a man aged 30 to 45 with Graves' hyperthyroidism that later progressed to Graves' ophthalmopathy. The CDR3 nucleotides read TGTGCCAGCAGCCAACAGGGGGGCCCGAACACCGGGGAGCTGTTTTTT. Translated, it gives CASSQQGGPNTGELFF.